This TCR beta chain came from a study of blood T cell repertoires in COVID-19. The assay was immunoSEQ multiplex PCR, and TCRdb's table has in-frame clones only and misses some. In the table there are about 180,000 clones, around 85% of which are singletons. Germline V lookup: CDR1 SGHDT, CDR2 YYEEEE. This CDR3 region has 16 residues. After removal of 0 bases from V and 4 bases from J, the junction contained 7 bases not matched to a gene. The sequencing sample was made of peripheral blood. This receptor was identified in a man aged 55 to 70 with acute or convalescent COVID-19. This rearrangement joins TRBV5-6 to TRBJ2-5; 9 bases map to TRBD1. CDR3 loop: CASSLAEATGGETQYF. The CDR3 bases are TGTGCCAGCAGCTTGGCCGAAGCGACAGGGGGAGAGACCCAGTACTTC.